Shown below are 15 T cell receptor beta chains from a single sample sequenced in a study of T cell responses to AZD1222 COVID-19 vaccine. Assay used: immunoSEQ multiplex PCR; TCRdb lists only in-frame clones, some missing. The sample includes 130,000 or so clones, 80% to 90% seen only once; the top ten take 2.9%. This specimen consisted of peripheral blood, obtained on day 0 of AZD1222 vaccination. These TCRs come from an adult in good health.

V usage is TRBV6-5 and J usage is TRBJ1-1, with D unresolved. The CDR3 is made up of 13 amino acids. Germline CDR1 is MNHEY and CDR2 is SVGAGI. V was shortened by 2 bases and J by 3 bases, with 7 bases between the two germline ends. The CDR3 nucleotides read TGTGCCAGCAGTTACGAGGCGGACACTGAAGCTTTCTTT. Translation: CASSYEADTEAFF.

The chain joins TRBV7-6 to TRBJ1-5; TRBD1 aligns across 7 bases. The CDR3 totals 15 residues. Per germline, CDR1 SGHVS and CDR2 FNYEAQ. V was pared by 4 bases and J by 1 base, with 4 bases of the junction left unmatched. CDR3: CASSSGRGSNQPQHF. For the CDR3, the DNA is TGTGCCAGCAGCTCGGGCAGGGGGAGCAATCAGCCCCAGCATTTT.

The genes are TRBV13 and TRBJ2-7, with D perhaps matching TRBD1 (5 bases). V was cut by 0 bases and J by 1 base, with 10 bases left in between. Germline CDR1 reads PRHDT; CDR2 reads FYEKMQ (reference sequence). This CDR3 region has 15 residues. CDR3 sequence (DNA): TGTGCCAGCAGCTTAGGTTCGGCAGGGTCCTACGAGCAGTACTTC. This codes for CASSLGSAGSYEQYF.

CDR3 DNA sequence: TGCGCCAGCAGCCACCCCGTCCGGGGGGGCTACGAGCAGTACTTC. Encoded protein: CASSHPVRGGYEQYF. The rearrangement links TRBV4-1 to TRBJ2-7; 8 bases agree with TRBD2. Germline V gene sequence: CDR1 MGHRA, CDR2 YSYEKL. The CDR3 spans 15 residues. Trimming at V came to 3 bases and at J to 3 bases, leaving 7 bases not matched to a gene.

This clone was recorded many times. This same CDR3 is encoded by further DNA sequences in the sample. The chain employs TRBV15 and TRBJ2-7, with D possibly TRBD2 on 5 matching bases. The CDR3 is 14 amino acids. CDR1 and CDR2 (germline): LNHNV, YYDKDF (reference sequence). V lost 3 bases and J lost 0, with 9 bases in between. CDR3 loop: CATSRRDFSYEQYF. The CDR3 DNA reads TGTGCCACCAGCAGGAGGGATTTCTCCTACGAGCAGTACTTC.

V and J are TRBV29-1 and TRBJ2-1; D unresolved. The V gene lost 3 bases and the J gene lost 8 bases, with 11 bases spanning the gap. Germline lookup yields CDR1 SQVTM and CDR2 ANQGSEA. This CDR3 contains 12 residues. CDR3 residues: CSVDIGNDEQFF. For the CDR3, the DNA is TGCAGCGTTGATATTGGGAATGATGAGCAGTTCTTC.

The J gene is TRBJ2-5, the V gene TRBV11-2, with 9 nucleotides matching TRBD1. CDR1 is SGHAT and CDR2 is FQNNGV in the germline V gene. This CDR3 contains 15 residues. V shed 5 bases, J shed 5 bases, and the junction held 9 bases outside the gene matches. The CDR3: CASSPGTGYMETQYF. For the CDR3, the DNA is TGTGCCAGCAGCCCCGGGACAGGGTATATGGAGACCCAGTACTTC. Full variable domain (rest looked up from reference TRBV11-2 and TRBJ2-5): EAGVAQSPRYKIIEKRQSVAFWCNPISGHATLYWYQQILGQGPKLLIQFQNNGVVDDSQLPKDRFSAERLKGVDSTLKIQPAKLEDSAVYLCASSPGTGYMETQYFGPGTRLLVL.

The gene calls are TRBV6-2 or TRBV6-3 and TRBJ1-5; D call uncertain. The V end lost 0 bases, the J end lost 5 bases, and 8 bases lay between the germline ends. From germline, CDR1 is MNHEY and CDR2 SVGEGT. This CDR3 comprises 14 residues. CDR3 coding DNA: TGTGCCAGCAGTTACTCGAGACCGGATCAGCCCCAGCATTTT. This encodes CASSYSRPDQPQHF.

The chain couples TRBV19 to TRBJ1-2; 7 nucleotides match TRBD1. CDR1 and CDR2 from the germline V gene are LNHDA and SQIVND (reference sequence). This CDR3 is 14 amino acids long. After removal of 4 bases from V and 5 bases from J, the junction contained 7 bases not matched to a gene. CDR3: CASSTWDSPYGYTF. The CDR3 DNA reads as TGTGCCAGTAGTACCTGGGACAGCCCATATGGCTACACCTTC.

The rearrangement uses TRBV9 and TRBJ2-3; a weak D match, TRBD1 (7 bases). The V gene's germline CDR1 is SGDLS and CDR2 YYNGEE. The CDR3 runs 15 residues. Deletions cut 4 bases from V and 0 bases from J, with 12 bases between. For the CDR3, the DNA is TGTGCCAGCAGCAAGACAGGGACTAGCACAGATACGCAGTATTTT. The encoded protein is CASSKTGTSTDTQYF.

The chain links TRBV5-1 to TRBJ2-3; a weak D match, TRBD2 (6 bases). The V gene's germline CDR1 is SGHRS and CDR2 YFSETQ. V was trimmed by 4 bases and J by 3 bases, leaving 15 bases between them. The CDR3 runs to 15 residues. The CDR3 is CASSPGTLGTDTQYF. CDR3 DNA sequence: TGCGCCAGCAGCCCCGGGACTCTCGGGACAGATACGCAGTATTTT.

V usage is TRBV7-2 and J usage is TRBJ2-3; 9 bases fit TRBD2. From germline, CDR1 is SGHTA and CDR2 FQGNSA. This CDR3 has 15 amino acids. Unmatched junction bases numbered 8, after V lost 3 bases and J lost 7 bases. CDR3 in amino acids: CASSLDKAGGNTQYF. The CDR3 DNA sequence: TGTGCCAGCAGCTTGGATAAGGCGGGGGGGAATACGCAGTATTTT.

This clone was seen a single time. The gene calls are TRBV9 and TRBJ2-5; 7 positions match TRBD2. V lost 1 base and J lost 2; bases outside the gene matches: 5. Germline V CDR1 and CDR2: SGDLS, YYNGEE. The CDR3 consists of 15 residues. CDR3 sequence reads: CASSVSSGRQETQYF. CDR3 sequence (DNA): TGTGCCAGCAGCGTATCTAGCGGCCGACAAGAGACCCAGTACTTC.

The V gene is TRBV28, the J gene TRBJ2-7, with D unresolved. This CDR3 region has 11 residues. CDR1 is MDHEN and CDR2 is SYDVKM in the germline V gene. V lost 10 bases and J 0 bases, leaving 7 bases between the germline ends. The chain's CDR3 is CATESSYEQYF. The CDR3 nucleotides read TGTGCCACCGAGAGCTCCTACGAGCAGTACTTC. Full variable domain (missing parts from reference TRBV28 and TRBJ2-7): DVKVTQSSRYLVKRTGEKVFLECVQDMDHENMFWYRQDPGLGLRLIYFSYDVKMKEKGDIPEGYSVSREKKERFSLILESASTNQTSMYLCATESSYEQYFGPGTRLTVT.

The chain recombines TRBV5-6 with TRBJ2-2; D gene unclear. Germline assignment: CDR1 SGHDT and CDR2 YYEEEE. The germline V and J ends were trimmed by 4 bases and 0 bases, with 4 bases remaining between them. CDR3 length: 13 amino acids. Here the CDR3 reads CASSPANTGELFF. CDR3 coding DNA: TGTGCCAGCAGCCCCGCGAACACCGGGGAGCTGTTTTTT.